The clone carrying this T cell receptor (beta chain) was observed at least ten times. What it recognizes is unknown. The sample belongs to a study of lung T cells in sarcoidosis with Löfgren's syndrome. On the study more broadly: CD4+ T cells build up in sarcoidosis bronchoalveolar lavage fluid. Löfgren's syndrome patients were the main repertoire analysis focus.

Regarding the study as a whole: The most expanded V genes in Löfgren's patients were reportedly TRAV12-1 and TRBV2. Shared TRAV12-1 and TRBV2 CDR3 motifs were reported across several patients.

Germline-derived CDR1 and CDR2 are SEHNR and FQNEAQ (reference sequence). The CDR3 contains 14 residues. Trimming cost V 5 bases and J 0 bases, with 9 bases left between them. TCRdb redid the calling of the reads with MiXCR, one entry per CDR3 protein. The sample lists some 65,000 distinct CDR3 sequences, approximately 22% occurring once. The sample consisted of CD4+ T cells from PBMCs. This sequence originates from a human donor with sarcoidosis (Löfgren's syndrome or another form), or a control subject (not recorded which). J is TRBJ2-3 and V is TRBV7-9; weak D call: TRBD2 (6 bases). As DNA, the CDR3 is TGTGCCAGCAGCCGCGGGGACAGCACAGATACGCAGTATTTT. It yields the protein CASSRGDSTDTQYF. The full variable domain, with the rest looked up from reference TRBV7-9 and TRBJ2-3, is DTGVSQNPRHKITKRGQNVTFRCDPISEHNRLYWYRQTLGQGPEFLTYFQNEAQLEKSRLLSDRFSAERPKGSFSTLEIQRTEQGDSAMYLCASSRGDSTDTQYFGPGTRLTVL.